This is a list of T cell receptor beta chains from one sample in a study of cytomegalovirus exposure and HLA in healthy donors. Clones were read by immunoSEQ multiplex PCR, and TCRdb kept only the in-frame ones, dropping some. The profile shows fewer than 180,000 clones, 79% of them singletons. The sequenced sample was PBMCs. Receptor source: a man aged 45 to 65 in good health and CMV-seropositive. The CDR3 runs from the conserved cysteine through the conserved F or W. A D gene is named only where the DNA matches it firmly. Part of the rows lack a size; the others show once, few, many or a class for expanded clones.

TGCGCCAGCAGCCAATTGGGACAGGGCGGCTATGGCTACACCTTC | CASSQLGQGGYGYTF | TRBJ1-2 | TRBD1 | TRBV4-1 | .
TGTGCCAGCGGACGCGACAGGGGGCTCTACGAGCAGTACTTC | CASGRDRGLYEQYF | TRBJ2-7 | TRBD1 | TRBV2 | .
TGTGCCAGCAGCTTAACAGTAGTAATCACCGGGGAGCTGTTTTTT | CASSLTVVITGELFF | TRBJ2-2 | . | TRBV7-2 | .
TGTGCCAGCAGTTTATCAGGACTAGCGGGAGGGCCCTACAATGAGCAGTTCTTC | CASSLSGLAGGPYNEQFF | TRBJ2-1 | TRBD2 | TRBV27 | .
TGTGCCAGTAGTTTTAGGCGGGGAGATACGCAGTATTTT | CASSFRRGDTQYF | TRBJ2-3 | . | TRBV19 | .
TGTGCCAGCAGCTTTAGGAGCGCCGAGCAGTTCTTC | CASSFRSAEQFF | TRBJ2-1 | . | TRBV5-4 | .
TGTGCCACCAGCAGAGTGCGGCTAGCGGCCTACAATGAGCAGTTCTTC | CATSRVRLAAYNEQFF | TRBJ2-1 | TRBD2 | TRBV15 | .
TGTGCCAGCAGTGAAAGACAGGGATCTGGAAACACCATATATTTT | CASSERQGSGNTIYF | TRBJ1-3 | TRBD1 | TRBV2 | few
TGTGTCGTGGCCCATCAAGAGACCCAGTACTTC | CVVAHQETQYF | TRBJ2-5 | . | TRBV6-1 | .
TGTGCCAGCAGTTTCCGTGTCCCCTACGAGCAGTACTTC | CASSFRVPYEQYF | TRBJ2-7 | . | TRBV27 | .
TGTGCCACCGCAGGGACTAGCACAGATACGCAGTATTTT | CATAGTSTDTQYF | TRBJ2-3 | . | TRBV10-3 | .
TGTGCCAGCAGTTTCGGTCAGGGAGGGAGAGAGACCCAGTACTTC | CASSFGQGGRETQYF | TRBJ2-5 | TRBD2 | TRBV28 | few
TGTGCCAGCAGCTTTTTAGCGGGAGGGTTCTACAATGAGCAGTTCTTC | CASSFLAGGFYNEQFF | TRBJ2-1 | TRBD2 | TRBV7-8 | .
TGTGCCACCAGCAATGAATGGCAGGGGGACAAAAACATTCAGTACTTC | CATSNEWQGDKNIQYF | TRBJ2-4 | TRBD1 | TRBV15 | .
TGTGCCAGCAGTTTAAGGGGGGGCGGTACGCAGTATTTT | CASSLRGGGTQYF | TRBJ2-3 | . | TRBV27 | .
TGCGCCAGCAGCCAAACCAACCTCGTGGGGAGCTACGAGCAGTACTTC | CASSQTNLVGSYEQYF | TRBJ2-7 | . | TRBV4-1 | .
TGTGCCAGCAGCGCAAACAGGGGTTACACTGAAGCTTTCTTT | CASSANRGYTEAFF | TRBJ1-1 | TRBD1 | TRBV9 | .
TGTGCCAGCTTAGGGAGGGCCTATTTCTACGAGCAGTACTTC | CASLGRAYFYEQYF | TRBJ2-7 | TRBD2 | TRBV28 | .
TGTGCCAGCAGTTTACCCTACACCTACAGGGGTGGCTACACCTTC | CASSLPYTYRGGYTF | TRBJ1-2 | TRBD1 | TRBV28 | once
TGCGCCAGCAGCCGCCTTCAGGGGCCCCAAGTGGACACCGGGGAGCTGTTTTTT | CASSRLQGPQVDTGELFF | TRBJ2-2 | . | TRBV5-1 | .
TGTGCCGGCAGCTTGTATGGCCTCAGGGGCAATCAGCCCCAGCATTTT | CAGSLYGLRGNQPQHF | TRBJ1-5 | . | TRBV5-6 | .
TGTGCCAGCAGCTTAGCGGACAGGGCGTCGGAAAAACTGTTTTTT | CASSLADRASEKLFF | TRBJ1-4 | TRBD1 | TRBV7-9 | .
TGTTCCAGCAGCTTAGGGCAGGGGACTGAAGCTTTCTTT | CSSSLGQGTEAFF | TRBJ1-1 | . | TRBV7-9 | .
TGTGCCATCAGGAGGGACAGGGGTAACTATGGCTACACCTTC | CAIRRDRGNYGYTF | TRBJ1-2 | TRBD1 | TRBV10-3 | .
TGTGCCAGCTCACCGGGACAGGGGACGGGGAGCACTGAAGCTTTCTTT | CASSPGQGTGSTEAFF | TRBJ1-1 | TRBD1 | TRBV18 | .
TGTGCCAGCAGTCACCGGACAGGGACAAGGGGGGGGAATGAGCAGTTCTTC | CASSHRTGTRGGNEQFF | TRBJ2-1 | . | TRBV27 | .
TGTGCCAGCAGCTTCAGGGGGTCCTACTCTGGGGCCAACGTCCTGACTTTC | CASSFRGSYSGANVLTF | TRBJ2-6 | TRBD1 | TRBV5-6 | .
TGTGCCAGCAGCTTATCGGGTCTAGCGGGGCAAGAGACCCAGTACTTC | CASSLSGLAGQETQYF | TRBJ2-5 | TRBD2 | TRBV11-2 | once
TGTGCCAGCAGCTCGGGACTTAACTCCTACAATGAGCAGTTCTTC | CASSSGLNSYNEQFF | TRBJ2-1 | . | TRBV7-2 | .
TGTGCCAGCAGTTTATACAAACAGGGTTCACCCCTCCACTTT | CASSLYKQGSPLHF | TRBJ1-6 | . | TRBV28 | .
TGTGCCAGCAGCTATAGCGGGGGGTACGCGAATGAGCAGTTCTTC | CASSYSGGYANEQFF | TRBJ2-1 | TRBD2 | TRBV11-2 | .
TGTGCCAGCAGCTTGGGTGACAGGCTTAACCAAGAGACCCAGTACTTC | CASSLGDRLNQETQYF | TRBJ2-5 | . | TRBV7-9 | .
TGTGCCAGCAGCGGACTAGGGATCGGCGGGGAGCTGTTTTTT | CASSGLGIGGELFF | TRBJ2-2 | TRBD2 | TRBV2 | .
TGTGCCAGCAGTCACTATAATTCACCCCTCCACTTT | CASSHYNSPLHF | TRBJ1-6 | . | TRBV28 | .
TGTGCCAGCAGCTTCGAACTAGCGGGAGGGCCCTCGGGCAATGAGCAGTTCTTC | CASSFELAGGPSGNEQFF | TRBJ2-1 | TRBD2 | TRBV11-3 | .
TGCGCCAGCAGCCAAGACGACACCTTCTACGAGCAGTACTTC | CASSQDDTFYEQYF | TRBJ2-7 | . | TRBV4-1 | .
TGTGCCAGCTCACCACCGGCGGCTAGCACAGATACGCAGTATTTT | CASSPPAASTDTQYF | TRBJ2-3 | . | TRBV18 | .
TGTGCCAGCAGCTTAGTTCGGCGGGTCGGGGAGCTGTTTTTT | CASSLVRRVGELFF | TRBJ2-2 | . | TRBV11-2 | .
TGCGCCAGCAGCTTTTCTAGCGGGAGGGCGAACACCGGGGAGCTGTTTTTT | CASSFSSGRANTGELFF | TRBJ2-2 | TRBD2 | TRBV5-1 | .
TGTGCCAGCAGCGGACAGGGTAAAGAGACCCAGTACTTC | CASSGQGKETQYF | TRBJ2-5 | TRBD1 | TRBV6-1 | few
TGTGGATCAGCTAGCGTGTCCTACGAGCAGTACTTC | CGSASVSYEQYF | TRBJ2-7 | . | TRBV28 | .
TGTGCCAGCAGTGATCGCTTCGAGAGCGGGTCCGGGGAGCTGTTTTTT | CASSDRFESGSGELFF | TRBJ2-2 | . | TRBV2 | .
TGTGCCAGCAGCTCCGGGTCTCTTAATCAGCCCCAGCATTTT | CASSSGSLNQPQHF | TRBJ1-5 | . | TRBV5-6 | .
TGCGCCAGCAGCTTGGTAAGGGGAACTAATGAAAAACTGTTTTTT | CASSLVRGTNEKLFF | TRBJ1-4 | . | TRBV5-1 | .
TGTGCCTGGAGTGTCGGAGGGAGACGCTATGGCTACACCTTC | CAWSVGGRRYGYTF | TRBJ1-2 | . | TRBV30 | .
TGTGCCAGCAGTACAACCGGGACAGGGGCCTACGAGCAGTACTTC | CASSTTGTGAYEQYF | TRBJ2-7 | TRBD1 | TRBV28 | few
TGTGCCAGCAGTTTTGTATTCACTCCTGCAGGGGGGTTGTCCTACGAGCAGTACTTC | CASSFVFTPAGGLSYEQYF | TRBJ2-7 | . | TRBV28 | once
TGCGCCAGCAGGTTACTAGCGGCGAACACCGGGGAGCTGTTTTTT | CASRLLAANTGELFF | TRBJ2-2 | TRBD2 | TRBV5-1 | .
TGTGCCAGCAGTGATTGGACAGCAGGGACCCAGTACTTC | CASSDWTAGTQYF | TRBJ2-5 | . | TRBV5-5 | .
TGTGCCAGTAGTCGGTTAGCGGGAGGGGCGGATACGCAGTATTTT | CASSRLAGGADTQYF | TRBJ2-3 | TRBD2 | TRBV19 | once
TGCGCCAGCAGCTTGGCGGGCGGGAGCTCCTACAATGAGCAGTTCTTC | CASSLAGGSSYNEQFF | TRBJ2-1 | TRBD2 | TRBV5-1 | .
TGTGCCAGCAAAGGGACAGGGGGCTACAATGAGCAGTTCTTC | CASKGTGGYNEQFF | TRBJ2-1 | TRBD1 | TRBV28 | .
TGCGCCAGCAGCTCGCGCCCTCTAGATACGCAGTATTTT | CASSSRPLDTQYF | TRBJ2-3 | . | TRBV5-1 | .